Presented here are 14 T cell receptor beta chains from one specimen sequenced in a study of T cell responses to AZD1222 COVID-19 vaccine. Sequencing used immunoSEQ multiplex PCR; TCRdb keeps in-frame clones, though not all of them. The sample comprises around 100,000 clones, about 89% of which are singletons, and around 3.8% rests with the top ten. Material: peripheral blood, obtained on day 0 of MenACWY control vaccination. The source of these receptors is an adult in good health.

The chain joins TRBV27 to TRBJ2-7; D unclear. CDR3 size: 11 residues. Germline loops: CDR1 MNHEY, CDR2 SMNVEV (reference sequence). The ends were cut back, 4 bases at V and 1 base at J, with 2 bases in the middle. The CDR3 coding sequence is TGTGCCAGCAGTTATTCCTACGAGCAGTACTTC. As protein: CASSYSYEQYF.

V gene TRBV29-1 combines with J gene TRBJ2-3, with D possibly matching TRBD1 (6 bases). V lost 4 bases, J lost 0 bases, and 11 bases lay in between. This CDR3 comprises 14 residues. CDR1 is SQVTM, CDR2 ANQGSEA, per germline. CDR3 nucleotide sequence: TGCAGCGTTGGGCGACAGGCAAGCACAGATACGCAGTATTTT. This sequence encodes CSVGRQASTDTQYF.

CDR3 DNA sequence: TGTGCCAGCAGCGTCGGGGCAGTTCAAGAGACCCAGTACTTC. Its protein is CASSVGAVQETQYF. The chain joins TRBV7-8 to TRBJ2-5; either TRBD1 or TRBD2 may fit D (5 bases each). Germline CDR1 SGHVS, CDR2 FQNEAQ. V lost 5 bases to trimming and J lost 2 bases, with 12 bases between them. The CDR3 runs 14 residues.

This chain links TRBV6-5 with TRBJ2-7; D not certain. The CDR3 totals 11 residues. The germline CDR1 and CDR2 sequences are MNHEY and SVGAGI. Trimming removed 4 bases from V and 5 bases from J, with 6 bases in between. DNA of the CDR3: TGTGCCAGCAGTTCCTGGCACGAGCAGTACTTC. Residues: CASSSWHEQYF.

This sequence joins TRBV9 and TRBJ2-3; the match to TRBD2 covers 7 bases. V was clipped by 4 bases and J by 4 bases; unmatched bases: 12. CDR1 and CDR2 from the germline V gene are SGDLS and YYNGEE. This CDR3 contains 16 residues. CDR3 protein: CASSLAGVPWPDTQYF. The CDR3, as DNA: TGTGCCAGCAGCCTGGCGGGGGTCCCTTGGCCAGATACGCAGTATTTT.

The rearrangement joins TRBV28 to TRBJ1-2, with TRBD1 matching over 11 bases. Per germline, CDR1 MDHEN and CDR2 SYDVKM. The CDR3 is 14 amino acids. V shed 2 bases and J 6 bases; nucleotides not matched to a gene: 2. CDR3 nucleotides: TGTGCCAGCAGTTTAGGGACAGGGGGAGATGGCTACACCTTC. Translating it yields CASSLGTGGDGYTF.

This clone appeared a few times. The chain has TRBV7-2 and TRBJ1-1; D unresolved. The CDR3 covers 14 residues. Trimming removed 4 bases from V and 0 bases from J, with 9 bases in between. Germline V gene data show CDR1 as SGHTA and CDR2 as FQGNSA. CDR3 sequence reads: CASSSSQVNTEAFF. CDR3 in DNA: TGTGCCAGCAGCTCCTCTCAGGTGAACACTGAAGCTTTCTTT.

The genes are TRBV7-8 and TRBJ2-7; weak D call: TRBD2 (5 bases). Per the germline V gene, CDR1 is SGHVS and CDR2 is FQNEAQ. The ends were cut back, 1 base at V and 5 bases at J, with 15 bases in the middle. CDR3 size: 15 residues. CDR3 sequence reads: CASSLERRINHEQYF. The CDR3 region has the DNA TGTGCCAGCAGCTTAGAACGGAGGATAAACCACGAGCAGTACTTC.

V is TRBV10-3 and J is TRBJ1-2; D possibly corresponds to TRBD1 (5 bases). The CDR3 sequence is 11 residues long. The V and J ends lost 4 bases and 7 bases respectively, with 7 bases between them. CDR1 ENHRY and CDR2 SYGVKD come from the germline V gene. CDR3 DNA sequence: TGTGCCATCAGTGCGGGGGGTGGCTACACCTTC. The encoded protein is CAISAGGGYTF.

The gene calls are TRBV12-3 or TRBV12-4 and TRBJ1-2, with 8 bases matching TRBD1. J lost 2 bases, V lost 6 bases, and 2 bases had no gene match. The CDR3 has 13 residues. The CDR3 DNA reads TGTGCCAGCAGCAGGGGGCTCAACTATGGCTACACCTTC. This codes for CASSRGLNYGYTF.

This clone has only a few counts. V usage is TRBV9 and J usage is TRBJ2-3; 8 bases agree with TRBD2. V dropped 0 bases and J dropped 0; count of bases not matched to a gene: 3. Germline values: CDR1 SGDLS, CDR2 YYNGEE. The CDR3 loop spans 16 amino acids. The DNA for the CDR3 is TGTGCCAGCAGCGTAGGAGCGGGGGATAGCACAGATACGCAGTATTTT. As protein: CASSVGAGDSTDTQYF.

CDR3 bases: TGTGCCAGCAATCCCGGGACCCAAGGCTATGGCTACACCTTC. It translates to CASNPGTQGYGYTF. This chain connects TRBV9 to TRBJ1-2; weak D call: TRBD1 (5 bases). Trimming took off 6 bases at V and 4 bases at J, with 16 bases between the two ends. This CDR3 has 14 amino acids. CDR1 is SGDLS, CDR2 YYNGEE, per germline.

V is TRBV5-1 and J is TRBJ2-5; 7 bases are a match to TRBD1. The CDR3 has 17 amino acids. Germline CDR1 is SGHRS and CDR2 is YFSETQ. The J segment lost 2 bases and the V segment lost 5 bases, leaving 15 bases of the junction unmatched. Here the CDR3 DNA reads TGCGCCAGCAGTCTCTCCGTGCTTAGGGGGCCACAAGAGACCCAGTACTTC. This codes for CASSLSVLRGPQETQYF.

This clone was seen only once. The chain carries TRBV7-6 and TRBJ1-2; D ambiguous. This CDR3 spans 11 amino acids. V was shortened by 5 bases and J by 8 bases, with 9 bases between the two germline ends. Germline lookup yields CDR1 SGHVS and CDR2 FNYEAQ. As DNA, the CDR3 is TGTGCCAGCAGCCCGGCAGGCGGCTACACCTTC. Amino acid sequence: CASSPAGGYTF.